What follows are 25 T cell receptor beta chains derived from one specimen sequenced in a study of blood T cell repertoires in COVID-19. Repertoires were generated with immunoSEQ multiplex PCR, while TCRdb's copy carries only in-frame clones and drops some. There are approximately 140,000 clones in the sample; 75% to 90% occur only once, and approximately 4.1% lies in the top ten. Sequencing was performed on peripheral blood. The receptors here all came from a woman aged 60-75 years with active or convalescent COVID-19.

On this clone: This probably arose from a read error, given a far larger clone one base away. The gene calls are TRBV10-2 and TRBJ1-2, with D maybe TRBD1 (6 bases). The CDR3 extends over 15 amino acids. Germline loops: CDR1 WSHSY, CDR2 SAAADI. The CDR3 DNA sequence: TGCGCCCGCAGGGGACCGGTGACAGGACACTATGGCTACACCTTC. It specifies CARRGPVTGHYGYTF.

CDR3 nucleotide sequence: TGCAGTGCTAGTGCCAGGGTGGGGTATGGCTACACCTTC. Its translation is CSASARVGYGYTF. This chain joins TRBV20-1 and TRBJ1-2, with D possibly being TRBD1 (5 bases). The CDR3 contains 13 residues. Per germline, CDR1 DFQATT and CDR2 SNEGSKA (reference sequence). Trimming took 3 bases from V and 5 from J, leaving 13 bases between them.

As concerns this clone: The same CDR3 can be traced to other DNA sequences in this sample. The chain employs TRBV9 and TRBJ2-1; TRBD2 aligns across 11 bases. Germline CDR1 is SGDLS and CDR2 is YYNGEE. The CDR3 totals 16 residues. Trimming at V came to 2 bases and at J to 9 bases, leaving 10 bases not matched to a gene. The CDR3 bases are TGTGCCAGCAGCGTCCAGCTAGCGGGGGGAATGGGTGAGCAGTTCTTC. Residues: CASSVQLAGGMGEQFF.

This chain uses TRBV5-1 with TRBJ1-2, with TRBD1 as a possible D gene (6 bases). V lost 2 bases, J lost 5 bases, and 16 bases lay in between. Germline CDR1 is SGHRS and CDR2 is YFSETQ. This CDR3 is 15 amino acids long. The CDR3 sequence is CASSLSLRTEYGYTF. CDR3 nucleotide sequence: TGCGCCAGCAGCTTATCGCTCCGGACAGAGTATGGCTACACCTTC.

J is TRBJ1-3 and V is TRBV18; a possible D gene is TRBD1 (6 bases). The CDR3 totals 16 residues. V shed 3 bases and J shed 0 bases, with 12 bases lying between them. CDR1 is KGHSH, CDR2 LQKENI, per germline. CDR3 protein: CASSPSADSSGNTIYF. The CDR3, as DNA: TGTGCCAGCTCACCCTCCGCGGACAGCTCTGGAAACACCATATATTTT.

V usage is TRBV12-5 and J usage is TRBJ1-5, with TRBD1 matching over 8 bases. From germline, CDR1 is LGHNT and CDR2 FRNRAP. The ends lost 0 bases at V and 2 bases at J; junction bases unmatched: 9. The CDR3 is 18 amino acids. Here the CDR3 reads CASGLVQYGQGGNQPQHF. CDR3 coding DNA: TGTGCTAGTGGTTTGGTACAATACGGACAGGGAGGCAATCAGCCCCAGCATTTT.

V gene TRBV7-2 combines with J gene TRBJ2-3, with a tentative D call TRBD2 (5 bases). The CDR3 has 15 residues. V was shortened by 5 bases and J by 0 bases, with 12 bases between the two germline ends. Germline V gives CDR1 SGHTA, CDR2 FQGNSA. The CDR3 sequence is CASSPTGVSTDTQYF. As DNA, the CDR3 is TGTGCCAGCAGCCCGACCGGGGTCAGCACAGATACGCAGTATTTT.

The V and J genes are TRBV1 and TRBJ2-3; the DNA was not used to check the table's D call, TRBD2. TRBV1 is a known pseudogene. CDR3 length: 15 residues. CDR3 in amino acids: CTSSPLAGGTDTQYF. The CDR3 DNA reads as TGCACCAGCAGCCCCCTAGCGGGGGGCACAGATACGCAGTATTTT.

The rearrangement joins TRBV24-1 to TRBJ1-1; TRBD1 aligns across 7 bases. This CDR3 has 19 amino acids. Per germline, CDR1 KGHDR and CDR2 SFDVKD. V lost 4 bases, J lost 3 bases, and 19 bases stayed unmatched. The CDR3 DNA reads as TGTGCCACCAGTGAAGCTAAGGGGGCCAAGTCTACGGGTGACACTGAAGCTTTCTTT. It translates to CATSEAKGAKSTGDTEAFF.

The chain uses TRBV19 and TRBJ1-5; D not certain. Germline V gene data show CDR1 as LNHDA and CDR2 as SQIVND (reference sequence). Deletions cut 7 bases from V and 0 bases from J, with 10 bases between. The CDR3 runs 14 residues. The CDR3 DNA reads as TGTGCCAGTACCATACCCTATAGCAATCAGCCCCAGCATTTT. Protein product: CASTIPYSNQPQHF.

The chain is built from TRBV1 and TRBJ2-7; the table's TRBD2 call for D was not verified on the DNA. TRBV1 is annotated as a pseudogene. This CDR3 contains 15 residues. Written as DNA, the CDR3 is TGCACCAGCAGCCAACCTAGCGGGGGGAGATACGAGCAGTACTTC. Protein product: CTSSQPSGGRYEQYF.

As regards this clone: The sample carries other DNA sequences with the same CDR3. The chain is built from TRBV5-1 and TRBJ1-5; D possibly corresponds to TRBD1 (5 bases). Germline V gene sequence: CDR1 SGHRS, CDR2 YFSETQ. V was shortened by 0 bases and J by 5 bases, with 12 bases between the two germline ends. The CDR3 covers 15 residues. CDR3 coding DNA: TGCGCCAGCAGCTTGGATGGAGGGGAGTATCAGCCCCAGCATTTT. Its translation: CASSLDGGEYQPQHF.

V usage is TRBV6-1 and J usage is TRBJ1-3; possible D gene TRBD1, 6 bases. CDR3 length: 15 residues. The ends were cut back, 2 bases at V and 0 bases at J, with 8 bases in the middle. Germline CDR1 MNHNS, CDR2 SASEGT. CDR3 amino acids: CASSETGSSGNTIYF. CDR3 nucleotides: TGTGCCAGCAGTGAAACAGGGAGCTCTGGAAACACCATATATTTT.

The J gene is TRBJ2-5, the V gene TRBV15; D is ambiguous. The CDR3 spans 11 residues. V was trimmed by 3 bases and J by 5 bases, leaving 4 bases between them. Per the germline V gene, CDR1 is LNHNV and CDR2 is YYDKDF (reference sequence). The CDR3 here is CATSRRETQYF. The DNA for the CDR3 is TGTGCCACCAGCAGGAGGGAGACCCAGTACTTC.

J is TRBJ1-2 and V is TRBV5-6, with D possibly TRBD1 on 6 matching bases. Deletions cut 4 bases from V and 3 bases from J, with 13 bases between. The CDR3 spans 14 residues. In germline, CDR1 is SGHDT, CDR2 YYEEEE. Written as DNA, the CDR3 is TGTGCCAGCAGCCTCCGGGGGGGCGACTATGGCTACACCTTC. It translates to CASSLRGGDYGYTF.

The chain is built from TRBV5-1 and TRBJ1-5; D is ambiguous. V was pared by 4 bases and J by 6 bases, with 14 bases between. Germline V gives CDR1 SGHRS, CDR2 YFSETQ. The CDR3 covers 14 residues. The CDR3 spells CASSLDNPGQPQHF. CDR3 nucleotide sequence: TGCGCCAGCAGCCTAGATAACCCTGGTCAGCCCCAGCATTTT.

V and J are TRBV11-2 and TRBJ2-5; D perhaps matches TRBD2 (6 bases). This CDR3 is 15 amino acids long. Trimming removed 7 bases at V and 5 bases at J, with 20 bases between. CDR1 is SGHAT, CDR2 FQNNGV, per germline. DNA of the CDR3: TGTGCCAGCAAGACCGATCAGGGAGGCTGGGAGACCCAGTACTTC. Its translation: CASKTDQGGWETQYF.

V gene TRBV7-8 combines with J gene TRBJ1-5; 9 nucleotides agree with TRBD1. In germline, CDR1 is SGHVS, CDR2 FQNEAQ. V shed 4 bases, J shed 6 bases, and the junction held 10 bases outside the gene matches. CDR3 length equals 16 residues. CDR3 nucleotides: TGTGCCAGCAGCTCCCGGGACAGGGTCTCGAGTCAGCCCCAGCATTTT. Amino acid sequence: CASSSRDRVSSQPQHF.

This clone was seen just once. The CDR3 here is CASSLRVYEKLFF. In DNA, the CDR3 is TGTGCCAGCTCACTCCGGGTCTATGAAAAACTGTTTTTT. This chain uses TRBV18 with TRBJ1-4; D remains ambiguous. Germline CDR1 and CDR2: KGHSH and LQKENI. The CDR3 contains 13 residues. V was clipped by 4 bases and J by 6 bases, with 9 bases between them.

The chain has TRBV9 and TRBJ2-3; 9 positions match TRBD2. CDR1 and CDR2 (germline): SGDLS, YYNGEE. J lost 7 bases, V lost 0 bases, and 9 bases had no gene match. CDR3 size: 16 residues. CDR3 amino acids: CASSVDLAGSLNTQYF. The CDR3 DNA reads TGTGCCAGCAGCGTAGATCTAGCGGGGAGCTTGAATACGCAGTATTTT.

The V gene is TRBV6-1, the J gene TRBJ1-2; D call uncertain. The germline V gene has CDR1 MNHNS and CDR2 SASEGT. CDR3 length: 14 amino acids. With 0 bases removed from V and 0 bases from J, the gap between germline ends came to 5 bases. As DNA, the CDR3 is TGTGCCAGCAGTGAAGCGCCAGCTAACTATGGCTACACCTTC. Translation: CASSEAPANYGYTF.

V gene TRBV2 combines with J gene TRBJ1-2; 8 nucleotides agree with TRBD1. V shed 1 base and J 7 bases; nucleotides not matched to a gene: 8. This CDR3 spans 15 amino acids. Germline values: CDR1 SNHLY, CDR2 FYNNEI. The CDR3 protein is CASSEEDRAESGYTF. As DNA, the CDR3 is TGTGCCAGCAGTGAAGAGGACAGGGCCGAGAGTGGCTACACCTTC.

This clone was seen a few times. The rearrangement joins TRBV7-9 to TRBJ1-4; tentative D call: TRBD1 (6 bases). Germline V gives CDR1 SEHNR, CDR2 FQNEAQ (reference sequence). The CDR3 has 14 residues. V lost 1 base and J lost 5, with 8 bases in between. Here the CDR3 DNA reads TGTGCCAGCAGCTTAGGCAGGGGAAATGAAAAACTGTTTTTT. Its protein is CASSLGRGNEKLFF.

This clone was observed once. The chain carries TRBV3-1 (or the pseudogene TRBV3-2) and TRBJ1-6, with 10 bases matching TRBD1. The CDR3 consists of 16 residues. From germline, CDR1 is LGHDT and CDR2 YNNKEL (reference sequence). V lost 0 bases to trimming and J lost 8 bases; unmatched junction nucleotides: 4. The CDR3 DNA is TGTGCCAGCAGCCAAGACCGGGACAGGGGTGATTCACCCCTCCACTTT. Its protein product is CASSQDRDRGDSPLHF.

In this sample, this clone turned up once. The rearrangement links TRBV7-6 to TRBJ2-2, with D possibly being TRBD2 (6 bases). V was shortened by 0 bases and J by 7 bases, with 18 bases between the two germline ends. The V gene's germline CDR1 is SGHVS and CDR2 FNYEAQ. The CDR3 contains 17 residues. The CDR3 bases are TGTGCCAGCAGCTTAGCCGGAGGCGGGACGGGCCACGGGGAGCTGTTTTTT. The encoded protein is CASSLAGGGTGHGELFF.